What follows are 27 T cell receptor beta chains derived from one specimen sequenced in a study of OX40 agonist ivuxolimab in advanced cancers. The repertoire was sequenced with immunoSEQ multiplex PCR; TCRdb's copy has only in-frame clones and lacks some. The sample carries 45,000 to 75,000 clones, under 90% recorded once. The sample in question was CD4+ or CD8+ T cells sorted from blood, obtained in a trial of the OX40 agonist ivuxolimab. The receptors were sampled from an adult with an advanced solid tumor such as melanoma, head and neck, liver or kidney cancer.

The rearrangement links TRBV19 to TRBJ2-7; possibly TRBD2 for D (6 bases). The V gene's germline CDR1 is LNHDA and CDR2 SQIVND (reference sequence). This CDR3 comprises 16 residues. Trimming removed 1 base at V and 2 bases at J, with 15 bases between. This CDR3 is CASSIGGEVATYEQYF. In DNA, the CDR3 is TGTGCCAGTAGTATAGGGGGGGAAGTGGCTACCTACGAGCAGTACTTC.

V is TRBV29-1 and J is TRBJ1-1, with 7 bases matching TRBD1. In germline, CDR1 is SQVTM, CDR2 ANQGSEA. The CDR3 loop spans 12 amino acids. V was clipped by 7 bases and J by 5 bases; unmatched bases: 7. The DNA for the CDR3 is TGCAGCGCTCACAGGGGTGGGACTGAAGCTTTCTTT. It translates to CSAHRGGTEAFF.

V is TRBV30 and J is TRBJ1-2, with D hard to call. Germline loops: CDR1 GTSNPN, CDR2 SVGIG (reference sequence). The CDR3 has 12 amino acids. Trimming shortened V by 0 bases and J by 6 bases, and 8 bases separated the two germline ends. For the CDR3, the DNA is TGTGCCTGGAGTGTGTCGGTGGATGGCTACACCTTC. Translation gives CAWSVSVDGYTF.

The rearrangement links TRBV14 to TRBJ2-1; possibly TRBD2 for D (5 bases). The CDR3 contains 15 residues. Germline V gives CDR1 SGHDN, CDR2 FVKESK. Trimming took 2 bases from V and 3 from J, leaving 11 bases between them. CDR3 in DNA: TGTGCCAGCAGCCAACTCGGGGAAGTCTACAATGAGCAGTTCTTC. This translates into CASSQLGEVYNEQFF.

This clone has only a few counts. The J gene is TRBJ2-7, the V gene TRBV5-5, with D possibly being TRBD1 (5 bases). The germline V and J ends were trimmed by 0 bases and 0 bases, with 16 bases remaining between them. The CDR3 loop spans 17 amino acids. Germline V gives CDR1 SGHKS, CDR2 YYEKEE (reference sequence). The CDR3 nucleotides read TGTGCCAGCAGCTTGGCCTCGGACACACCAAGCTCCTACGAGCAGTACTTC. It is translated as CASSLASDTPSSYEQYF.

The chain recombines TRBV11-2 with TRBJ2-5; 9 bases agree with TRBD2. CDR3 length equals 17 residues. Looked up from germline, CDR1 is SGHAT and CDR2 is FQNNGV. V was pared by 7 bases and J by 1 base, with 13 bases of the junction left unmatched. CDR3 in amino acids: CASTIGSAGGFQETQYF. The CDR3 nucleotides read TGTGCCAGCACCATAGGGTCAGCGGGGGGTTTCCAAGAGACCCAGTACTTC.

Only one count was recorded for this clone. The CDR3 here is CASSTGWAETQYF. CDR3 nucleotide sequence: TGTGCCAGCAGCACCGGGTGGGCAGAGACCCAGTACTTC. This chain links TRBV11-2 with TRBJ2-5; D is uncertain. Trimming stripped 5 bases from V and 4 bases from J, with 11 bases between. Germline V gene lookup returns CDR1 SGHAT and CDR2 FQNNGV. The CDR3 extends over 13 amino acids.

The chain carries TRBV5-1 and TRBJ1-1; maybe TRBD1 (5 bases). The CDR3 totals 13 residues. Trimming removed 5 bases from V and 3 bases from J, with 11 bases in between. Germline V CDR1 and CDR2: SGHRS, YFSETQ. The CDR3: CASSRGGDTEAFF. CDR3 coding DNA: TGCGCCAGCAGTCGCGGGGGGGACACTGAAGCTTTCTTT.

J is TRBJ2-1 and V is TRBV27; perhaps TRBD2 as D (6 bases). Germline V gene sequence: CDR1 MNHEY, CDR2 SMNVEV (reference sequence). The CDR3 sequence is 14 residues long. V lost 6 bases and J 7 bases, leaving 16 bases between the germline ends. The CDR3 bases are TGTGCCAGCAGACGGACTACCCGATGGAATGAGCAGTTCTTC. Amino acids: CASRRTTRWNEQFF.

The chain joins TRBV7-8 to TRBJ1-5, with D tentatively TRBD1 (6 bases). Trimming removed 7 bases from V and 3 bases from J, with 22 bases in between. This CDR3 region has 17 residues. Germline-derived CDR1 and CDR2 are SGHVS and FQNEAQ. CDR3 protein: CASTEIGGTGNNQPQHF. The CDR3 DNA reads TGTGCCAGCACGGAAATAGGGGGGACGGGAAACAATCAGCCCCAGCATTTT.

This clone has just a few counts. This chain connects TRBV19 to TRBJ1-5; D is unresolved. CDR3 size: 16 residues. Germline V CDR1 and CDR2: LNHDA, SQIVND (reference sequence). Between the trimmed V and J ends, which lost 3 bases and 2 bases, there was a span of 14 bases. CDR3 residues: CASSMTPVAGNQPQHF. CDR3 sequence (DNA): TGTGCCAGTAGTATGACTCCGGTTGCTGGCAATCAGCCCCAGCATTTT.

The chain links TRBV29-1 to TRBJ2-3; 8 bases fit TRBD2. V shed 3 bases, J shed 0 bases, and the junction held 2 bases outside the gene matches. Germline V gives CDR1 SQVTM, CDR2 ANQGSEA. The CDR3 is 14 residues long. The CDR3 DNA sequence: TGCAGCGTTGATACTAGCGGCAGCACAGATACGCAGTATTTT. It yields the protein CSVDTSGSTDTQYF.

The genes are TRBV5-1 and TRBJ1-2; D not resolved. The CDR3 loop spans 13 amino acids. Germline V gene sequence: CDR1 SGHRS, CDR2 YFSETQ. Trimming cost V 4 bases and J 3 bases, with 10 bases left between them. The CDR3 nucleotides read TGCGCCAGCAGCCAAGACACGTACTATGGCTACACCTTC. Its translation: CASSQDTYYGYTF. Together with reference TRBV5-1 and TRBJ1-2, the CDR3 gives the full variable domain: KAGVTQTPRYLIKTRGQQVTLSCSPISGHRSVSWYQQTPGQGLQFLFEYFSETQRNKGNFPGRFSGRQFSNSRSEMNVSTLELGDSALYLCASSQDTYYGYTFGSGTRLTVV.

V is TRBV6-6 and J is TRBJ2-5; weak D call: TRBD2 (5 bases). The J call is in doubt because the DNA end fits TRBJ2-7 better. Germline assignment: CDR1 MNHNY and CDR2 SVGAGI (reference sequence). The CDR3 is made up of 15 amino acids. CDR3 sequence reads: CASSSRTFSSYEQYF. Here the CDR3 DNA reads TGTGCCAGCAGTTCGCGGACTTTCAGCTCCTACGAGCAGTACTTC.

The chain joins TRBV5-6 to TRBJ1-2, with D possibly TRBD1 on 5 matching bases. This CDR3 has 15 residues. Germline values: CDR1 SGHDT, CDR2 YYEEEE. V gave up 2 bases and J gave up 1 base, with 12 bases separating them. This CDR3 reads CASSLDRRNNYGYTF. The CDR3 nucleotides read TGTGCCAGCAGCTTAGACAGAAGAAATAACTATGGCTACACCTTC.

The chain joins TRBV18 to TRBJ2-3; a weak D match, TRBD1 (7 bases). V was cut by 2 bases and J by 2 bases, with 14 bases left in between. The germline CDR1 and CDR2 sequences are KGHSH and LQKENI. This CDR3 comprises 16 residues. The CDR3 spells CASSPRQGGTTDTQYF. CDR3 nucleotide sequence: TGTGCCAGCTCACCAAGACAGGGCGGGACCACAGATACGCAGTATTTT.

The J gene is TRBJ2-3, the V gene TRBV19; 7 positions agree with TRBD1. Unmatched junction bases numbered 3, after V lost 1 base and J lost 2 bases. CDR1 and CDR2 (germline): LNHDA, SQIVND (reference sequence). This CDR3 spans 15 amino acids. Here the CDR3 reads CASSIVRGNTDTQYF. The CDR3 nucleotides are TGTGCCAGTAGTATAGTCAGGGGGAACACAGATACGCAGTATTTT.

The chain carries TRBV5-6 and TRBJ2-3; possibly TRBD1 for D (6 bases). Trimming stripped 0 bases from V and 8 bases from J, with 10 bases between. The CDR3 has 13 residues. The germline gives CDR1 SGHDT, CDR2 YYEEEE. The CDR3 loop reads CASSLANRATQYF. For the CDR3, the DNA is TGTGCCAGCAGCTTGGCCAACAGGGCTACGCAGTATTTT.

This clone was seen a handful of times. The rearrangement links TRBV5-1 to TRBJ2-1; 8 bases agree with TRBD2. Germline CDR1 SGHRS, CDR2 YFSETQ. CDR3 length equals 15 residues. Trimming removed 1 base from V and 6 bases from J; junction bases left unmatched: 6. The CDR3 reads CASSLRNGRANEQFF. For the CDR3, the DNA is TGCGCCAGCAGCTTGAGGAACGGGAGGGCCAATGAGCAGTTCTTC.

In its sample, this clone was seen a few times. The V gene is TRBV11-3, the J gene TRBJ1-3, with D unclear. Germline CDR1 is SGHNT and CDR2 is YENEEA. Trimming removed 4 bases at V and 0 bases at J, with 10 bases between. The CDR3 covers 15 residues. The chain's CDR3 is CASSSIQSSGNTIYF. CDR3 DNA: TGTGCCAGCAGCTCCATCCAAAGCTCTGGAAACACCATATATTTT.

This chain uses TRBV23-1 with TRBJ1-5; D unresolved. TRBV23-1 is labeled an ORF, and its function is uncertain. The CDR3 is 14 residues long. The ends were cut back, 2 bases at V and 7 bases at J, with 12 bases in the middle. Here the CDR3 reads CASSQPPNTQPQHF. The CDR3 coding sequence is TGCGCCAGCAGTCAACCCCCGAATACCCAGCCCCAGCATTTT.

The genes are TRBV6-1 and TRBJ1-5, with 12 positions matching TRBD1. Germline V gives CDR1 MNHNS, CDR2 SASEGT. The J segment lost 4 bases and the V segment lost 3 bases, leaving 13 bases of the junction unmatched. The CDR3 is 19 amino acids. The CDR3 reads CASSEVGWDRGLRNQPQHF. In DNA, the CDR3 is TGTGCCAGCAGTGAGGTGGGATGGGACAGGGGGCTCAGGAATCAGCCCCAGCATTTT.

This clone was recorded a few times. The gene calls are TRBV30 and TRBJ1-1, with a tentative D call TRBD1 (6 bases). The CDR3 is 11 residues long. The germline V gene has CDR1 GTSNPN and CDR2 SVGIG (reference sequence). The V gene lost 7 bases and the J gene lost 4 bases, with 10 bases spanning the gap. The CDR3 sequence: CALQGFTEAFF. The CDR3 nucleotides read TGTGCCTTACAGGGTTTCACTGAAGCTTTCTTT.

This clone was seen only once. This CDR3 is CASSDPAYEQYF. The CDR3, as DNA: TGTGCCAGCAGTGACCCGGCCTACGAGCAGTACTTC. J is TRBJ2-7 and V is TRBV6-1; D is unresolved. The CDR3 extends over 12 amino acids. V was clipped by 3 bases and J by 2 bases, with 5 bases between them. CDR1 and CDR2 from the germline V gene are MNHNS and SASEGT.

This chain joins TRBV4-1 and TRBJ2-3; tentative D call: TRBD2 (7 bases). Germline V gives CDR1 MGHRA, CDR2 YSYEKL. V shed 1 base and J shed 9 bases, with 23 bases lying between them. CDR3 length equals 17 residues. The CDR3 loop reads CASSQASGGRPFWTQYF. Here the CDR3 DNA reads TGCGCCAGCAGCCAAGCCTCCGGGGGGCGCCCCTTTTGGACGCAGTATTTT.

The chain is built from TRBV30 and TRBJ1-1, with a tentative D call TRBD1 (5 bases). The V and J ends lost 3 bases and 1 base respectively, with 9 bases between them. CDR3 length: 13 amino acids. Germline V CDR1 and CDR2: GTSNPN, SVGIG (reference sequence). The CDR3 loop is CAWRGRRNTEAFF. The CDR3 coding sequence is TGTGCCTGGAGGGGGCGGCGGAACACTGAAGCTTTCTTT.

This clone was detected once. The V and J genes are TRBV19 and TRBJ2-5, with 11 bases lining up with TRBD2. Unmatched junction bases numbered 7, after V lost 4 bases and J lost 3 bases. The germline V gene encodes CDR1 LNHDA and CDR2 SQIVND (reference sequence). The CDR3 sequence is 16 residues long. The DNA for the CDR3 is TGTGCCAGTAGTACCACCGGGACTAGCGGCAAAGAGACCCAGTACTTC. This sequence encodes CASSTTGTSGKETQYF.